This TCR beta chain is from a study of cytotoxic CD8 clonotypes in ibrutinib-treated CLL. On this clone itself: Its specificity is not known.

Sequenced by immunoSEQ multiplex PCR; TCRdb stores in-frame clones only, minus some. This sample has around 300,000 clones, with about 80% found just once. In germline, CDR1 is GTSNPN, CDR2 SVGIG (reference sequence). V shed 3 bases and J shed 0 bases, with 15 bases lying between them. This CDR3 is built from 16 residues. The study's findings and limits: Public clonotypes proved infrequent, and on treatment they shrank or remained steady. Against age-matched healthy donors, baseline clonality ran higher and tracked circulating CD8+ T-cell counts. A rise in clonality was seen at ibrutinib response, and a fall back toward baseline was seen at progression. Sampling times (in sustained-remission versus progressing patients) were not the same.

This clonotype originated in a human donor with chronic lymphocytic leukemia. Sequences were derived from PBMCs, sampled before ibrutinib treatment. The chain uses TRBV30 and TRBJ1-5, with TRBD1 as a possible D gene (6 bases). The CDR3 is CAWSTGKIYSNQPQHF. DNA of the CDR3: TGTGCCTGGAGCACAGGGAAAATTTATAGCAATCAGCCCCAGCATTTT.